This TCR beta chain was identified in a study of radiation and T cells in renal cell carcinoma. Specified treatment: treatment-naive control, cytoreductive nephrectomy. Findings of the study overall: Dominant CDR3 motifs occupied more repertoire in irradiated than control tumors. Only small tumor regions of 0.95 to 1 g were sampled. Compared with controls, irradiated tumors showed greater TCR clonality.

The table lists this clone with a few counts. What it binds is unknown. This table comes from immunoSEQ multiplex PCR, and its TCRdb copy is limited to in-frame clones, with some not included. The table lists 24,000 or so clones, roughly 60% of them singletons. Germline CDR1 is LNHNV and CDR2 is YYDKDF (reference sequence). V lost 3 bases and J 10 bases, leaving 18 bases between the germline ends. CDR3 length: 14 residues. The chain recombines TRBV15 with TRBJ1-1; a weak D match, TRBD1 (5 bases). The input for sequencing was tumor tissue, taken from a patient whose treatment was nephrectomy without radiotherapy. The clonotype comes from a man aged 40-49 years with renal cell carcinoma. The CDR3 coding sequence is TGTGCCACCAGCAGTGACCGAAGGGGAATTGTAGCTTTCTTT. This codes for CATSSDRRGIVAFF.